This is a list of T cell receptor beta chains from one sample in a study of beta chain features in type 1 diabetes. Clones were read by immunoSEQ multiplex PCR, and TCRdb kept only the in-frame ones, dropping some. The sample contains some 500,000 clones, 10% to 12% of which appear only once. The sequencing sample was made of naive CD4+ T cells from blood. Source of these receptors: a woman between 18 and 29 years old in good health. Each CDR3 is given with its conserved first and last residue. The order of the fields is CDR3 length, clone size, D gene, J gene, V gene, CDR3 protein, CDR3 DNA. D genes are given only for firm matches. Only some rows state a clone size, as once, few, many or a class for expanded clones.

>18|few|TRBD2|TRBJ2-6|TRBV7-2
CASSPRGGRGSGANVLTF
TGTGCCAGCAGCCCCCGGGGGGGCAGGGGCTCTGGGGCCAACGTCCTGACTTTC
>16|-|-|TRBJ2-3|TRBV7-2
CASRPNRASSTDTQYF
TGTGCCAGCAGACCCAACAGGGCCTCTAGCACAGATACGCAGTATTTT
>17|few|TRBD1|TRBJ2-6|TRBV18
CASSAGTGPSGANVLTF
TGTGCCAGCTCAGCCGGGACAGGACCCTCTGGGGCCAACGTCCTGACTTTC
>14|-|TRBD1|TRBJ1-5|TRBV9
CASSVTGGGQPQHF
TGTGCCAGCAGCGTCACAGGGGGCGGTCAGCCCCAGCATTTT
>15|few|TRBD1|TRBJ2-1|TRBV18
CASSTGTGGYNEQFF
TGTGCCAGCTCAACCGGGACAGGGGGCTACAATGAGCAGTTCTTC
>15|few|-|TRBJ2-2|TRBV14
CASSQWTLNTGELFF
TGTGCCAGCAGCCAATGGACTCTAAACACCGGGGAGCTGTTTTTT
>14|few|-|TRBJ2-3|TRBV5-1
CASSLLTSTDTQYF
TGCGCCAGCAGCCTTCTAACTAGCACAGATACGCAGTATTTT
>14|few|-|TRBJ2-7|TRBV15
CATSSLEQGYEQYF
TGTGCCACCAGCAGCCTAGAGCAAGGCTACGAGCAGTACTTC
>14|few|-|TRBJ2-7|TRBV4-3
CASSLRWGTYEQYF
TGCGCCAGCAGCCTCCGGTGGGGCACCTACGAGCAGTACTTC
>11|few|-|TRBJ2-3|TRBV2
CASSNEGTQYF
TGTGCCAGCAGTAACGAGGGTACGCAGTATTTT
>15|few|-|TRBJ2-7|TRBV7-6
CASSLVGGLSYEQYF
TGTGCCAGCAGCTTAGTCGGGGGCTTAAGTTACGAGCAGTACTTC
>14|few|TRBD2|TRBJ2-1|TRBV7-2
CASSPGLAANEQFF
TGTGCCAGCAGCCCGGGACTAGCGGCCAATGAGCAGTTCTTC
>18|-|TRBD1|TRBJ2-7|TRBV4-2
CASSQGQTTGQRSYEQYF
TGTGCCAGCAGCCAAGGGCAAACTACGGGACAGCGATCCTACGAGCAGTACTTC
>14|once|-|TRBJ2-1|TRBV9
CASSIIGTNSGQFF
TGTGCCAGCAGCATAATTGGGACCAATTCGGGGCAGTTCTTC
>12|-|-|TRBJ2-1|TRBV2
CASTIEANEQFF
TGTGCCAGCACCATTGAGGCGAATGAGCAGTTCTTC
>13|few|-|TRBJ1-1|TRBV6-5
CASSYRHNTEAFF
TGTGCCAGCAGTTACCGACACAACACTGAAGCTTTCTTT
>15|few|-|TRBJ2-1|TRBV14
CASSRLGQRVNEQFF
TGTGCCAGCAGCCGGCTGGGGCAGAGGGTAAATGAGCAGTTCTTC
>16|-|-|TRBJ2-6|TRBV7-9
CASSLGRNSGANVLTF
TGTGCCAGCAGCTTAGGACGGAACTCTGGGGCCAACGTCCTGACTTTC
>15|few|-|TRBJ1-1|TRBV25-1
CASSPRGSANTEAFF
TGTGCCAGCAGCCCCCGCGGAAGTGCGAACACTGAAGCTTTCTTT
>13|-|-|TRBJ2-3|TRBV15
CATSPGYTDTQYF
TGTGCCACCAGCCCGGGCTACACAGATACGCAGTATTTT
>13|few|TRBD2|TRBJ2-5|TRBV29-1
CSVQHGRGETQYF
TGCAGCGTTCAACACGGGAGGGGAGAGACCCAGTACTTC
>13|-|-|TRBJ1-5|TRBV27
CASGDGGGQPQHF
TGTGCCAGCGGCGATGGGGGGGGCCAGCCCCAGCATTTT
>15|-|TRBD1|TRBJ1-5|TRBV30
CAWSVPGQFNQPQHF
TGTGCCTGGAGTGTACCGGGACAGTTTAATCAGCCCCAGCATTTT
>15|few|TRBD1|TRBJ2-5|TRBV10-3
CAIRSDRGLFETQYF
TGTGCCATCAGGAGCGACAGGGGTTTGTTCGAGACCCAGTACTTC
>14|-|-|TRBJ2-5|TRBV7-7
CASSLYGEQETQYF
TGTGCTAGCAGCTTATACGGGGAGCAAGAGACCCAGTACTTC
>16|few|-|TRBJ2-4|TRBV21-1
CASSKKGPGGFDIQYF
TGTGCCAGCAGTAAGAAGGGCCCAGGGGGCTTTGACATTCAGTACTTC
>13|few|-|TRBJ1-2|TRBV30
CAWSRPEIYGYTF
TGTGCCTGGAGTCGGCCAGAGATCTATGGCTACACCTTC
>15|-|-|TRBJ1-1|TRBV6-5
CASSYSRRFNTEAFF
TGTGCCAGCAGTTACTCGCGACGGTTTAACACTGAAGCTTTCTTT
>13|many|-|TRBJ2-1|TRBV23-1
CASSLKPGREQFF
TGCGCCAGCAGTCTTAAACCGGGACGTGAGCAGTTCTTC
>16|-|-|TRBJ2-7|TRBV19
CASSGPVGAGHYEQYF
TGTGCCAGTAGTGGCCCAGTTGGGGCGGGTCACTACGAGCAGTACTTC
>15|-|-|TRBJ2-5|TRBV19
CASSPLGAGKETQYF
TGTGCCAGTAGCCCTCTTGGGGCAGGGAAAGAGACCCAGTACTTC
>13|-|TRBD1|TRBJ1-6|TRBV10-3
CASGQAYNSPLHF
TGTGCCAGCGGACAGGCGTATAATTCACCCCTCCACTTT
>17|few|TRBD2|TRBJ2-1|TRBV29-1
CSVEDLGTSGRTNEQFF
TGCAGCGTTGAAGATCTCGGGACTAGCGGGAGAACGAATGAGCAGTTCTTC
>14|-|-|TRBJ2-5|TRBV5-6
CASSGGVYQETQYF
TGTGCCAGCAGCGGTGGGGTATATCAAGAGACCCAGTACTTC
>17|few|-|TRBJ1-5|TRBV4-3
CASSQEITRVSNQPQHF
TGCGCCAGCAGCCAAGAAATTACACGGGTTAGCAATCAGCCCCAGCATTTT
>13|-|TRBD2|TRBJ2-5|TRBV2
CASSGRDQETQYF
TGTGCCAGCAGCGGGAGGGATCAAGAGACCCAGTACTTC
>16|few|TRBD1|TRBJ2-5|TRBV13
CASSLPDRAGQETQYF
TGTGCCAGCAGCTTACCGGACAGGGCTGGGCAAGAGACCCAGTACTTC
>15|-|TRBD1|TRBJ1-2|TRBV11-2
CASSSAQGAYYGYTF
TGTGCCAGCAGCTCCGCCCAGGGGGCGTATTATGGCTACACCTTC
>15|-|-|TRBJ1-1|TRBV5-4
CASSWGTGINTEAFF
TGTGCCAGCAGCTGGGGGACGGGGATAAACACTGAAGCTTTCTTT
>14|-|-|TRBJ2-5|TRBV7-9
CASSLISGQETQYF
TGTGCCAGCAGCTTGATAAGCGGACAAGAGACCCAGTACTTC
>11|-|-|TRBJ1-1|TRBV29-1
CSVPAETEAFF
TGCAGCGTCCCAGCGGAGACTGAAGCTTTCTTT
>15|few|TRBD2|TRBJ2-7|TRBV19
CASSEPGGRHYEQYF
TGTGCCAGTAGTGAGCCGGGGGGGAGGCACTACGAGCAGTACTTC
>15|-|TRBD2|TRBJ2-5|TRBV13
CASMGLADPRETQYF
TGTGCCAGCATGGGACTAGCGGACCCTCGAGAGACCCAGTACTTC
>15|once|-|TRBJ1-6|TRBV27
CASSLSGAFNSPLHF
TGTGCCAGCAGTTTATCGGGGGCCTTTAATTCACCCCTCCACTTT
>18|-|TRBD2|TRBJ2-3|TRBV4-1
CASSQDYRLAGRLDTQYF
TGCGCCAGCAGCCAAGATTATAGGCTAGCGGGAAGGTTAGATACGCAGTATTTT
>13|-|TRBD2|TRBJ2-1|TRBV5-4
CASSFTSGNEQFF
TGTGCCAGCAGCTTTACTAGCGGAAATGAGCAGTTCTTC
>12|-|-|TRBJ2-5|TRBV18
CASSPSQETQYF
TGTGCCAGCTCACCGTCCCAAGAGACCCAGTACTTC
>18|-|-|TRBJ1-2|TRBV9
CASSVVDGKRTANYGYTF
TGTGCCAGCAGCGTAGTGGACGGAAAGAGGACGGCTAACTATGGCTACACCTTC
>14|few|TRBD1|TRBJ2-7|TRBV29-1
CSVEDRTYSYEQYF
TGCAGCGTTGAGGACAGGACGTACTCCTACGAGCAGTACTTC
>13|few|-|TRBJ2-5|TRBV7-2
CASSLSRSETQYF
TGTGCCAGCAGCTTAAGTAGATCGGAGACCCAGTACTTC
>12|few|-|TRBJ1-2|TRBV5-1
CASSRDTRGYTF
TGCGCCAGCAGCCGGGACACGAGGGGCTACACCTTC